This T cell receptor (beta chain) originates from a study of radiotherapy plus CTLA-4 blockade in lung cancer. In the study overall: Disease control was present in under 35% of patients, and objective responses in 18%.

Sequenced by immunoSEQ multiplex PCR; TCRdb stores in-frame clones only, minus some. Of tens of thousands of clones listed, 60% to 80% are singletons. Germline assignment: CDR1 MNHNY and CDR2 SVGAGI (reference sequence). There are 14 residues in the CDR3. V dropped 6 bases and J dropped 5; count of bases not matched to a gene: 7. In regard to this clone: Its antigen is not known.

Regarding the study as a whole: In blood, tumor-derived TCR clones expanded after radiotherapy plus ipilimumab. Early blood T cell clone dynamics reportedly forecast response best, with interferon-beta.

Receiving focal radiation plus CTLA-4 blockade with ipilimumab were patients who had chemo-refractory metastatic non-small-cell lung cancer. The V gene is TRBV6-6, the J gene TRBJ1-1, with 9 bases matching TRBD1. The sequence derives from a human donor with non-small cell lung cancer whose response to radiotherapy plus ipilimumab could not be evaluated. Sequences were derived from peripheral blood, sampled from a patient treated with radiotherapy plus ipilimumab. CDR3 nucleotides: TGTGCCAGCAGGGGTACAGGGGGCCGGACTGAAGCTTTCTTT. Translated: CASRGTGGRTEAFF.